What follows is one TCR beta chain and its context. Its specificity is not known. This sample was taken from a study of T cell repertoires in cytomegalovirus infection. Study-level information: HLA-B-restricted CMV epitopes that are well studied, plus recently identified HLA-C-restricted ones, were used by the study. It was the public TCR beta signatures that indicated both CMV infection and matching HLA type.

V was shortened by 6 bases and J by 5 bases, with 17 bases between the two germline ends. The CDR3 is made up of 14 amino acids. Germline CDR1 reads SGHDT; CDR2 reads YYEEEE. Study outcomes and limitations: The ex vivo response was dominated by HLA-C-restricted CMV-specific TCR beta clonotypes. Using cumulative public TCR beta family frequency, the authors identified those who carried CMV together with the relevant HLA.

TCRdb re-called the reads through MiXCR, storing one row per CDR3 protein. Of roughly 340,000 distinct CDR3 sequences in the sample, 29% were seen once. The chain joins TRBV5-6 to TRBJ1-1; D is uncertain. This specimen consisted of cultured PBMCs, obtained from culture after CMV antigen stimulation. The sequence came from a human donor in good health (CMV status not recorded). Some clones in this sample may be carry-over from other donors' samples. CDR3 nucleotides: TGTGCCAGCAACGTGGGCTGGAAACAGACTGAAGCTTTCTTT. This codes for CASNVGWKQTEAFF.